This TCR beta chain was obtained from a study of cytotoxic CD8 clonotypes in ibrutinib-treated CLL. Study details: Of the patients, 10 to 12 were relapsed/refractory, 15 treatment-naive and around 17 IGHV unmutated.

The germline gives CDR1 MDHEN, CDR2 SYDVKM. The CDR3 totals 15 residues. The ends lost 6 bases at V and 9 bases at J; junction bases unmatched: 9. Here immunoSEQ multiplex PCR was the method, and the copy in TCRdb shows in-frame clones only, minus some. The repertoire has over 95,000 clones, approximately 58% of them found once; the top ten carry more than 35%. The sequences come from PBMCs, collected after 24 months of ibrutinib treatment. The receptor was isolated from a human donor with chronic lymphocytic leukemia. The gene calls are TRBV28 and TRBJ1-6; 9 bases match TRBD1. The CDR3 region is CASSRGQGSGSPLHF. As DNA, the CDR3 is TGTGCCAGCAGCCGCGGACAGGGGAGTGGTTCACCCCTCCACTTT.